A selection of T cell receptor beta chains follows, all from one sample in a study of cytomegalovirus exposure and HLA in healthy donors. Measured with immunoSEQ multiplex PCR; TCRdb has only the in-frame clones, and not every one. The data contain around 110,000 clones, around 86% of them seen just once; the ten biggest clones take up 2% to 2.5%. The sequenced material came from PBMCs. These receptors were collected from a man aged 25-45 years in good health and CMV-seronegative. Both conserved end residues are part of each CDR3. D genes are given only for firm matches. Clone size appears in some rows only: once, few, many, or a class for an expanded clone.

TRBJ1-2,TRBV28,-,-,CASSGERGQYYFGYTF,TGTGCCAGCAGTGGGGAAAGGGGTCAGTATTATTTCGGCTACACCTTC
TRBJ1-1,TRBV7-2,-,-,CASSLIWGRLNTEAFF,TGTGCCAGCAGCTTAATATGGGGCAGATTGAACACTGAAGCTTTCTTT
TRBJ2-7,TRBV9,-,-,CASTRTDTPVEQYF,TGTGCCAGCACTCGGACAGATACGCCTGTCGAGCAGTACTTC
TRBJ2-3,TRBV7-9,-,TRBD2,CASSLDGTSGGEFTDTQYF,TGTGCCAGCAGCTTAGACGGGACTAGCGGGGGGGAATTCACAGATACGCAGTATTTT
TRBJ2-5,TRBV6-1,-,TRBD2,CASSSGLAYVTQYF,TGTGCCAGCAGTTCGGGACTAGCTTATGTGACCCAGTACTTC
TRBJ2-2,TRBV5-1,few,TRBD2,CASSWGTSLAGELFF,TGCGCCAGCAGCTGGGGGACTAGTCTAGCCGGGGAGCTGTTTTTT
TRBJ2-1,TRBV23-1,once,TRBD2,CASSVGGGRNNEGQFF,TGCGCCAGCAGTGTCGGGGGGGGGAGAAACAATGAGGGGCAGTTCTTC
TRBJ2-3,TRBV5-1,-,-,CASRQGPHTDTQYF,TGCGCCAGCAGACAGGGACCACACACAGATACGCAGTATTTT
TRBJ2-6,TRBV7-8,-,-,CASSLAASSGANVLTF,TGTGCCAGCAGCTTAGCCGCCAGTTCTGGGGCCAACGTCCTGACTTTC
TRBJ1-4,TRBV23-1,-,TRBD1,CASSQSRRDRGNEKLFF,TGCGCCAGCAGTCAATCGAGGCGGGACAGGGGTAATGAAAAACTGTTTTTT
TRBJ2-5,TRBV30,-,TRBD2,CAWREAGGRETQYF,TGTGCCTGGAGGGAAGCGGGGGGGCGCGAGACCCAGTACTTC
TRBJ2-3,TRBV7-9,-,TRBD1,CASNEDRGPDTQYF,TGTGCCAGCAACGAGGACAGGGGGCCAGATACGCAGTATTTT
TRBJ2-3,TRBV6-4,-,TRBD2,CASSDSAGGSTDTQYF,TGTGCCAGCAGTGACTCAGCGGGGGGGAGCACAGATACGCAGTATTTT